Reported below is one T cell receptor (beta chain). The antigen remains undetermined. The sample comes from a study of multiple sclerosis patients with progressive multifocal leukoencephalopathy. Overall study findings and caveats: No common TRBV or TRBJ usage or pairing appeared at PML.

The V gene lost 2 bases and the J gene lost 6 bases, with 11 bases spanning the gap. The CDR3 is made up of 13 amino acids. The germline gives CDR1 SGHNT, CDR2 YYREEE (reference sequence). Assay: immunoSEQ multiplex PCR; the TCRdb copy retains only in-frame clones and omits some. The sample carries 25,000 to 35,000 clones, 88% recorded once. Time point of the sample: before natalizumab initiation. This chain joins TRBV5-4 and TRBJ1-1; maybe TRBD1 (5 bases). The TCR was taken from a human donor with multiple sclerosis. Sequenced: PBMCs. The CDR3, as DNA: TGTGCCAGCAGCTTTGGGGGATGGGCTGAAGCTTTCTTT. As protein: CASSFGGWAEAFF.